This entry describes one TCR beta chain. CDR3 length: 13 amino acids. Trimming cost V 4 bases and J 7 bases, with 13 bases left between them. CDR1 and CDR2 from the germline V gene are SGHTA and FQGTGA. Those enrolled in Seattle joined during active infection and were followed longitudinally afterward. This table comes from immunoSEQ multiplex PCR, and its TCRdb copy is limited to in-frame clones, with some not included. The sample holds more than 300,000 clones; around 87% are singletons and the top ten take around 6%. This record comes from a study of blood T cell repertoires in COVID-19. Study-wide context: PBMCs, B-cell-depleted T cells, or T cells provided the cDNA or gDNA that made up the material.

The chain recombines TRBV7-3 with TRBJ1-2; D gene unclear. The sample consisted of peripheral blood. The TCR comes from a woman in her fifties or sixties with COVID-19, enrolled during active disease. CDR3 protein: CASSSRGTGGYTF. The CDR3 DNA reads as TGTGCCAGCAGCTCCCGAGGAACTGGTGGCTACACCTTC.